The 15 T cell receptor beta chains below all came from one sample that was sequenced in a study of blood T cell repertoires in COVID-19. The assay was immunoSEQ multiplex PCR, and TCRdb's table has in-frame clones only and misses some. The sample yields about 300,000 clones, approximately 90% seen once. What was sequenced was peripheral blood. The receptors come from a woman in her twenties or thirties with COVID-19, enrolled during active disease.

The V gene is TRBV24-1, the J gene TRBJ2-7; TRBD2 matches at 9 bases. CDR3 size: 14 residues. The J segment lost 5 bases and the V segment lost 3 bases, leaving 4 bases of the junction unmatched. Per germline, CDR1 KGHDR and CDR2 SFDVKD. Written as DNA, the CDR3 is TGTGCCACCAGTGATCGGACTAGCGTAAACGAGCAGTACTTC. Protein: CATSDRTSVNEQYF.

The V call is TRBV5-4, the J call TRBJ2-3; D unresolved. V lost 2 bases and J lost 1, with 14 bases in between. The length of the CDR3 is 16 residues. The germline V gene encodes CDR1 SGHNT and CDR2 YYREEE (reference sequence). The CDR3 nucleotides read TGTGCCAGCAGCTTAATGACCGTGGGCGGCACAGATACGCAGTATTTT. Translating it yields CASSLMTVGGTDTQYF. Supplemented by reference TRBV5-4 and TRBJ2-3, the full variable domain reads ETGVTQSPTHLIKTRGQQVTLRCSSQSGHNTVSWYQQALGQGPQFIFQYYREEENGRGNFPPRFSGLQFPNYSSELNVNALELDDSALYLCASSLMTVGGTDTQYFGPGTRLTVL.

This chain uses TRBV19 with TRBJ1-3; D gene unclear. CDR1 is LNHDA and CDR2 is SQIVND in the germline V gene (reference sequence). V was cut by 6 bases and J by 0 bases, with 12 bases left in between. The CDR3 runs to 15 residues. CDR3 sequence (DNA): TGTGCCAGTAGCCCGACAAGAAGCTCTGGAAACACCATATATTTT. Amino acid sequence: CASSPTRSSGNTIYF.

The chain couples TRBV27 to TRBJ2-7; the D gene is possibly TRBD1 (6 bases). Germline assignment: CDR1 MNHEY and CDR2 SMNVEV (reference sequence). V lost 5 bases and J 5 bases, leaving 19 bases between the germline ends. This CDR3 has 15 residues. The CDR3 region has the DNA TGTGCCAGCAGTCCAACAGGGTCCGGTCATGACGAGCAGTACTTC. The encoded protein is CASSPTGSGHDEQYF.

The V and J genes are TRBV7-2 and TRBJ1-5; unclear D gene. CDR3 size: 14 residues. Germline V gene sequence: CDR1 SGHTA, CDR2 FQGNSA. The V and J ends lost 1 base and 6 bases respectively, with 10 bases between them. CDR3 sequence reads: CASSLGGLGQPQHF. As DNA, the CDR3 is TGTGCCAGCAGCTTAGGAGGGCTGGGTCAGCCCCAGCATTTT. The variable domain in full, with the rest retrieved from reference TRBV7-2 and TRBJ1-5, is GAGVSQSPSNKVTEKGKDVELRCDPISGHTALYWYRQSLGQGLEFLIYFQGNSAPDKSGLPSDRFSAERTGGSVSTLTIQRTQQEDSAVYLCASSLGGLGQPQHFGDGTRLSIL.

The count of this clone is one. Other DNA sequences in this specimen translate into the identical CDR3. CDR3 sequence: CASSIDRGNQPQHF. The DNA for the CDR3 is TGTGCCAGTAGTATCGACAGGGGTAACCAGCCCCAGCATTTT. This rearrangement joins TRBV19 to TRBJ1-5; 8 bases line up with TRBD1. The CDR3 covers 14 residues. The V gene's germline CDR1 is LNHDA and CDR2 SQIVND (reference sequence). The junction had 5 bases not matched to a gene; V was cut back by 3 bases and J by 7 bases.

The gene calls are TRBV4-1 and TRBJ1-2; D ambiguous. The CDR3 spans 13 residues. The V end lost 1 base, the J end lost 4 bases, and 7 bases lay between the germline ends. The germline CDR1 and CDR2 sequences are MGHRA and YSYEKL. The CDR3 sequence is CASSQGLGYGYTF. The CDR3 coding sequence is TGCGCCAGCAGCCAAGGACTGGGCTATGGCTACACCTTC.

V is TRBV7-2 and J is TRBJ1-2; 8 nucleotides line up with TRBD1. The CDR3 is made up of 13 amino acids. Trimming took 9 bases from V and 4 from J; bases not matched to a gene: 7. The germline gives CDR1 SGHTA, CDR2 FQGNSA. CDR3 region: CASNTGGSYGYTF. CDR3 nucleotides: TGTGCCAGTAATACAGGGGGGAGCTATGGCTACACCTTC. The variable domain in full, completed from reference TRBV7-2 and TRBJ1-2, reads GAGVSQSPSNKVTEKGKDVELRCDPISGHTALYWYRQSLGQGLEFLIYFQGNSAPDKSGLPSDRFSAERTGGSVSTLTIQRTQQEDSAVYLCASNTGGSYGYTFGSGTRLTVV.

The chain combines TRBV1 with TRBJ1-1; the D call of TRBD1 is as the table states it, not checked on the DNA. TRBV1 is recorded as a pseudogene. This CDR3 has 17 residues. CDR3 residues: CTSSLLSGTGVNTEAFF. The CDR3, as DNA: TGCACCAGCAGCCTACTATCCGGGACAGGAGTGAACACTGAAGCTTTCTTT.

This chain joins TRBV5-1 and TRBJ1-1, with D tentatively TRBD1 (5 bases). Germline V gene lookup returns CDR1 SGHRS and CDR2 YFSETQ. The CDR3 consists of 13 residues. Trimming stripped 3 bases from V and 4 bases from J, with 10 bases between. The CDR3 DNA follows: TGCGCCAGCAGCTCGGCGGGGGGCACTGAAGCTTTCTTT. Translating gives CASSSAGGTEAFF.

V usage is TRBV10-1 and J usage is TRBJ2-1, with a tentative D call TRBD1 (6 bases). V dropped 2 bases and J dropped 12 bases, with 17 bases sitting between them. Germline lookup yields CDR1 WNHNN and CDR2 SYGVQD (reference sequence). The CDR3 covers 14 residues. The DNA for the CDR3 is TGCGCCAGCAGTGAGCCCGAAACAGGGCAAGGGCAGTTCTTC. It encodes CASSEPETGQGQFF.

This clone has just a few counts. This chain links TRBV4-1 with TRBJ2-7; TRBD2 agrees at 8 bases. Trimming at V came to 1 base and at J to 4 bases, leaving 3 bases not matched to a gene. Germline V gene data show CDR1 as MGHRA and CDR2 as YSYEKL. This CDR3 comprises 14 residues. The CDR3 region has the DNA TGCGCCAGCAGCCAAGTGGGACTAGGTTACGAGCAGTACTTC. Its translation: CASSQVGLGYEQYF.

The J gene is TRBJ2-5, the V gene TRBV12-3 or TRBV12-4, with unresolved D. There are 13 residues in the CDR3. V was pared by 2 bases and J by 2 bases, with 6 bases between. The CDR3 loop reads CASSLHSQETQYF. The CDR3 bases are TGTGCCAGCAGTTTACACAGTCAAGAGACCCAGTACTTC.

V is TRBV29-1 and J is TRBJ2-1; weak D call: TRBD2 (5 bases). The CDR3 sequence is 14 residues long. Germline CDR1 and CDR2: SQVTM and ANQGSEA. Trimming cost V 1 base and J 7 bases, with 14 bases left between them. CDR3 DNA: TGCAGCGTTGAAGGGAGGCTTCTTTTTAATGAGCAGTTCTTC. Translated: CSVEGRLLFNEQFF.

The chain employs TRBV4-1 and TRBJ2-7; perhaps TRBD1 as D (5 bases). Germline V gene lookup returns CDR1 MGHRA and CDR2 YSYEKL. The CDR3 extends over 13 amino acids. The germline V and J ends were trimmed by 0 bases and 3 bases, with 6 bases remaining between them. The CDR3 nucleotides are TGCGCCAGCAGCCAAGACCAGGGCTACGAGCAGTACTTC. It translates to CASSQDQGYEQYF.